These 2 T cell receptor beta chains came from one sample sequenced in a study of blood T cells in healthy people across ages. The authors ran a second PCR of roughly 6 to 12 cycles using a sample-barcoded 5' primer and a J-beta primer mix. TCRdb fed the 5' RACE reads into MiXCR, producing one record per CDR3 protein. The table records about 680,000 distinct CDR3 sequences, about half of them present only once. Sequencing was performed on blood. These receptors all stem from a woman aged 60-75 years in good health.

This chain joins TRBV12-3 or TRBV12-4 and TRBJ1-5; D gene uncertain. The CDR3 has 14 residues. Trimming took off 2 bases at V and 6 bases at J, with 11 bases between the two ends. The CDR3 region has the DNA TGTGCCAGCAGTTTACGTGGCAGTTTTCAGCCCCAGCATTTT. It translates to CASSLRGSFQPQHF.

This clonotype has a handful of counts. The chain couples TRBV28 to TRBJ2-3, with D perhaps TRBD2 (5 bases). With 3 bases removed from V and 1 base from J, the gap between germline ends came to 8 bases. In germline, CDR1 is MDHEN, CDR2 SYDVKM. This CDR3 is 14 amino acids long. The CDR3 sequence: CASSLGARTDTQYF. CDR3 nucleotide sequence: TGTGCCAGCAGTTTGGGAGCGCGCACAGATACGCAGTATTTT. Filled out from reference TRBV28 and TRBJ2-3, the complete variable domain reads DVKVTQSSRYLVKRTGEKVFLECVQDMDHENMFWYRQDPGLGLRLIYFSYDVKMKEKGDIPEGYSVSREKKERFSLILESASTNQTSMYLCASSLGARTDTQYFGPGTRLTVL.